Below, 32 T cell receptor beta chains from the same sample are listed, as sequenced in a study of blood T cell repertoires in COVID-19. TCRdb keeps only in-frame clones here, not all; method: immunoSEQ multiplex PCR. Of 150,000 to 200,000 clones detected, roughly four fifths appear once; the ten largest clones hold roughly 18%. Sequences were obtained from peripheral blood. Receptors were obtained from a woman older than 75 with acute or convalescent COVID-19.

The rearrangement joins TRBV7-9 to TRBJ2-2; a possible D gene is TRBD1 (7 bases). V gave up 5 bases and J gave up 7 bases, with 29 bases separating them. This CDR3 is built from 19 residues. Germline CDR1 reads SEHNR; CDR2 reads FQNEAQ (reference sequence). The CDR3 DNA reads as TGTGCCAGCAGCCCACCACCCAGACAGGGAGGATCTCGTATCGGGGAGCTGTTTTTT. Its protein product is CASSPPPRQGGSRIGELFF. The full variable domain, in which reference TRBV7-9 and TRBJ2-2 provide the parts outside the CDR3, is DTGVSQNPRHKITKRGQNVTFRCDPISEHNRLYWYRQTLGQGPEFLTYFQNEAQLEKSRLLSDRFSAERPKGSFSTLEIQRTEQGDSAMYLCASSPPPRQGGSRIGELFFGEGSRLTVL.

The genes are TRBV6-6 and TRBJ2-1, with 12 positions matching TRBD1. The germline gives CDR1 MNHNY, CDR2 SVGAGI (reference sequence). The J segment lost 8 bases and the V segment lost 6 bases, leaving 5 bases of the junction unmatched. The CDR3 runs 14 residues. This CDR3 reads CASSRDRGRDEQFF. CDR3 bases: TGTGCCAGCAGCCGGGACAGGGGGCGCGATGAGCAGTTCTTC.

The V and J genes are TRBV3-1 (or the pseudogene TRBV3-2) and TRBJ1-4; TRBD1 agrees at 7 bases. V trimming: 8 bases; J trimming: 11 bases; junction bases outside the gene matches: 11. The germline CDR1 and CDR2 sequences are LGHDT and YNNKEL (reference sequence). The CDR3 is made up of 13 amino acids. The CDR3 loop is CASGDSPLGKLFF. Written as DNA, the CDR3 is TGTGCCAGCGGGGACAGCCCCTTGGGGAAACTGTTTTTT.

The chain links TRBV19 to TRBJ1-5, with 8 nucleotides matching TRBD1. In germline, CDR1 is LNHDA, CDR2 SQIVND (reference sequence). This CDR3 region has 17 residues. Trimming at V came to 2 bases and at J to 0 bases, leaving 6 bases not matched to a gene. CDR3 coding DNA: TGTGCCAGTAGTATAAAAGGACAGGGTTATAGCAATCAGCCCCAGCATTTT. Its protein product is CASSIKGQGYSNQPQHF. Filled out from reference TRBV19 and TRBJ1-5, the complete variable domain reads DGGITQSPKYLFRKEGQNVTLSCEQNLNHDAMYWYRQDPGQGLRLIYYSQIVNDFQKGDIAEGYSVSREKKESFPLTVTSAQKNPTAFYLCASSIKGQGYSNQPQHFGDGTRLSIL.

The rearrangement links TRBV3-1 (or the pseudogene TRBV3-2) to TRBJ1-4, with 7 bases identical to TRBD1. The CDR3 extends over 14 amino acids. The J segment lost 5 bases and the V segment lost 4 bases, leaving 4 bases of the junction unmatched. Germline V CDR1 and CDR2: LGHDT, YNNKEL (reference sequence). CDR3 nucleotide sequence: TGTGCCAGCAGCCCAACAGGGGTGAATGAAAAACTGTTTTTT. Translating it yields CASSPTGVNEKLFF.

This rearrangement joins TRBV5-1 to TRBJ1-3; TRBD1 might be the D (6 bases). Looked up from germline, CDR1 is SGHRS and CDR2 is YFSETQ. The CDR3 spans 17 residues. V was trimmed by 2 bases and J by 0 bases, leaving 15 bases between them. CDR3 region: CASSFNAPGASGNTIYF. CDR3 nucleotides: TGCGCCAGCAGCTTCAACGCCCCAGGGGCCTCTGGAAACACCATATATTTT.

This chain links TRBV15 with TRBJ2-1, with 9 positions matching TRBD2. This CDR3 region has 15 residues. J gave up 8 bases and V 0 bases, and 5 bases lay outside the gene matches. Germline loops: CDR1 LNHNV, CDR2 YYDKDF (reference sequence). CDR3 protein: CATSRDSGRSDEQFF. The CDR3 DNA follows: TGTGCCACCAGCAGAGACAGCGGGAGGTCGGATGAGCAGTTCTTC. Full variable domain (remainder filled in from reference TRBV15 and TRBJ2-1): DAMVIQNPRYQVTQFGKPVTLSCSQTLNHNVMYWYQQKSSQAPKLLFHYYDKDFNNEADTPDNFQSRRPNTSFCFLDIRSPGLGDTAMYLCATSRDSGRSDEQFFGPGTRLTVL.

The rearrangement joins TRBV6-6 to TRBJ2-3; 11 bases line up with TRBD2. V lost 5 bases to trimming and J lost 2 bases; unmatched junction nucleotides: 6. The CDR3 totals 16 residues. Germline V lookup: CDR1 MNHNY, CDR2 SVGAGI (reference sequence). This CDR3 reads CASSGLAGGYTDTQYF. The CDR3 DNA sequence: TGTGCCAGCAGTGGGCTAGCGGGGGGATACACAGATACGCAGTATTTT.

The chain combines TRBV7-9 with TRBJ2-7; 7 nucleotides align to TRBD1. CDR1 is SEHNR, CDR2 FQNEAQ, per germline (reference sequence). CDR3 size: 13 residues. The V segment lost 5 bases and the J segment 3 bases; nucleotides outside the gene matches: 4. DNA for the CDR3: TGTGCCAGCAGCCGGACAGGCATCTACGAGCAGTACTTC. It translates to CASSRTGIYEQYF. Based on the CDR3 plus reference TRBV7-9 and TRBJ2-7, the full variable domain is DTGVSQNPRHKITKRGQNVTFRCDPISEHNRLYWYRQTLGQGPEFLTYFQNEAQLEKSRLLSDRFSAERPKGSFSTLEIQRTEQGDSAMYLCASSRTGIYEQYFGPGTRLTVT.

On this clone itself: Different DNA sequences within this sample yield the same CDR3. The chain couples TRBV7-9 to TRBJ1-5; D is ambiguous. CDR1 and CDR2 (germline): SEHNR, FQNEAQ (reference sequence). The ends were cut back, 2 bases at V and 6 bases at J, with 5 bases in the middle. This CDR3 region has 12 residues. The CDR3 nucleotides are TGTGCCAGCAGCTTACGGGGTCAGCCCCAGCATTTT. It codes for CASSLRGQPQHF. Drawing the rest from reference TRBV7-9 and TRBJ1-5, the complete variable domain is DTGVSQNPRHKITKRGQNVTFRCDPISEHNRLYWYRQTLGQGPEFLTYFQNEAQLEKSRLLSDRFSAERPKGSFSTLEIQRTEQGDSAMYLCASSLRGQPQHFGDGTRLSIL.

The chain couples TRBV28 to TRBJ2-7; 8 bases fit TRBD2. The CDR3 totals 14 residues. V was pared by 5 bases and J by 2 bases, with 5 bases of the junction left unmatched. Germline V gene lookup returns CDR1 MDHEN and CDR2 SYDVKM. The CDR3 DNA sequence: TGTGCCAGCAGTAGCGGGAGTCCGCCCTACGAGCAGTACTTC. As protein: CASSSGSPPYEQYF.

Comment on this clone: An end of the junction does not agree with germline; a read error may underlie this. V usage is TRBV7-2 and J usage is TRBJ1-5; no firm D call. This CDR3 comprises 16 residues. Germline V gives CDR1 SGHTA, CDR2 FQGNSA. For the CDR3, the DNA is TGTGCCAGCAGCTTAGCGGGTCAAAACAGCAACCAGCCCCAGCATTTT. Its translation: CASSLAGQNSNQPQHF. Supplemented by reference TRBV7-2 and TRBJ1-5, the full variable domain reads GAGVSQSPSNKVTEKGKDVELRCDPISGHTALYWYRQSLGQGLEFLIYFQGNSAPDKSGLPSDRFSAERTGGSVSTLTIQRTQQEDSAVYLCASSLAGQNSNQPQHFGDGTRLSIL.

This clone came up a few times. The chain carries TRBV19 and TRBJ1-5, with D possibly being TRBD1 (5 bases). Between the trimmed V and J ends, which lost 7 bases and 2 bases, there was a span of 18 bases. The CDR3 is 16 residues long. In germline, CDR1 is LNHDA, CDR2 SQIVND (reference sequence). Here the CDR3 DNA reads TGTGCCAGTATCCTGGGGCGCGGTAAGGGCAATCAGCCCCAGCATTTT. Translation gives CASILGRGKGNQPQHF.

The chain has TRBV18 and TRBJ2-2; TRBD1 matches at 9 bases. The CDR3 is made up of 16 amino acids. Per germline, CDR1 KGHSH and CDR2 LQKENI. With 3 bases clipped from V and 4 bases from J, the junction kept 6 bases outside the gene matches. The chain's CDR3 is CASSPSGTGSTGELFF. Here the CDR3 DNA reads TGTGCCAGCTCACCGTCCGGGACAGGGAGCACCGGGGAGCTGTTTTTT.

The chain combines TRBV7-6 with TRBJ2-1; TRBD1 aligns across 8 bases. CDR1 SGHVS and CDR2 FNYEAQ come from the germline V gene. J lost 3 bases, V lost 5 bases, and 12 bases had no gene match. CDR3 length equals 17 residues. CDR3 in amino acids: CASSLTTGTGGYNEQFF. CDR3 bases: TGTGCCAGCAGCCTTACCACCGGGACAGGAGGCTACAATGAGCAGTTCTTC.

This clone was counted a single time. The chain joins TRBV2 to TRBJ2-5; possible D gene TRBD2, 6 bases. The CDR3 has 13 residues. V was clipped by 9 bases and J by 1 base, with 12 bases between them. Germline V gene lookup returns CDR1 SNHLY and CDR2 FYNNEI. CDR3 bases: TGTGCCAGTGCCTGGACTATCCAAGAGACCCAGTACTTC. Residues: CASAWTIQETQYF.

In this sample, this clone turned up once. The chain employs TRBV2 and TRBJ1-5; 7 bases are a match to TRBD1. The ends lost 6 bases at V and 6 bases at J; junction bases unmatched: 17. This CDR3 comprises 17 residues. CDR1 and CDR2 (germline): SNHLY, FYNNEI. The CDR3 sequence: CASRSGQSSSFGQPQHF. CDR3 coding DNA: TGTGCCAGCAGGTCGGGACAGAGTTCGAGTTTCGGTCAGCCCCAGCATTTT. Variable domain in full (rest from reference TRBV2 and TRBJ1-5): EPEVTQTPSHQVTQMGQEVILRCVPISNHLYFYWYRQILGQKVEFLVSFYNNEISEKSEIFDDQFSVERPDGSNFTLKIRSTKLEDSAMYFCASRSGQSSSFGQPQHFGDGTRLSIL.

The chain links TRBV7-9 to TRBJ1-6; possible D gene TRBD1, 6 bases. Germline CDR1 and CDR2: SEHNR and FQNEAQ (reference sequence). This CDR3 is built from 17 residues. V lost 3 bases and J lost 7, with 19 bases in between. The CDR3 loop reads CASSFYRQVGGNSPLHF. In nucleotides, the CDR3 is TGTGCCAGCAGCTTCTACCGACAGGTCGGAGGAAATTCACCCCTCCACTTT.

The rearrangement links TRBV5-1 to TRBJ2-6, with D perhaps matching TRBD1 (5 bases). The CDR3 has 16 amino acids. Looked up from germline, CDR1 is SGHRS and CDR2 is YFSETQ. The V end was cut by 4 bases, the J end by 2 bases, with 13 bases between. The CDR3 sequence: CASSPIETAGANVLTF. CDR3 nucleotides: TGCGCCAGCAGCCCTATAGAGACAGCTGGGGCCAACGTCCTGACTTTC.

The V and J genes are TRBV19 and TRBJ1-5; D might be TRBD1 (6 bases). The germline V and J ends were trimmed by 6 bases and 3 bases, with 15 bases remaining between them. The V gene's germline CDR1 is LNHDA and CDR2 SQIVND (reference sequence). This CDR3 has 15 amino acids. The CDR3 DNA is TGTGCCAGTAGAGTCGGCCACAGGGTCAATCAGCCCCAGCATTTT. Residues: CASRVGHRVNQPQHF.

The rearrangement links TRBV10-3 to TRBJ2-3, with 11 nucleotides matching TRBD2. The CDR3 sequence is 15 residues long. Germline trimming cut 7 bases from V and 0 bases from J; bases unmatched to any gene: 3. The germline gives CDR1 ENHRY, CDR2 SYGVKD. The CDR3 DNA reads as TGTGCCATCACTAGCGGGGGGCCCAGCACAGATACGCAGTATTTT. Translation gives CAITSGGPSTDTQYF.

This chain connects TRBV7-2 to TRBJ2-2; 8 positions agree with TRBD2. The CDR3 sequence is 16 residues long. The ends lost 5 bases at V and 3 bases at J; junction bases unmatched: 8. CDR1 is SGHTA, CDR2 FQGNSA, per germline. The CDR3 nucleotides read TGTGCCAGCAGCCCAATCAGCGGGGGCTACACCGGGGAGCTGTTTTTT. Its translation is CASSPISGGYTGELFF.

The sample holds a few counts of this clone. V gene TRBV20-1 combines with J gene TRBJ2-1; tentatively, D is TRBD2 (5 bases). This CDR3 region has 11 residues. V was clipped by 5 bases and J by 12 bases, with 14 bases between them. Germline lookup yields CDR1 DFQATT and CDR2 SNEGSKA (reference sequence). CDR3 residues: CSASDYPRQFF. DNA for the CDR3: TGCAGTGCTTCAGACTACCCTAGGCAGTTCTTC.

The chain is built from TRBV15 and TRBJ2-3; no definite D call. The CDR3 is made up of 17 amino acids. Trimming left V 0 bases short and J 4 bases short, with 17 bases between. The germline V gene has CDR1 LNHNV and CDR2 YYDKDF (reference sequence). CDR3 sequence: CATSRDSYPTGSDTQYF. CDR3 in DNA: TGTGCCACCAGCAGAGATTCCTATCCGACTGGCTCAGATACGCAGTATTTT.

The chain links TRBV9 to TRBJ1-1; D is uncertain. Trimming pared 5 bases from V and 4 bases from J, leaving 15 bases between. Germline-derived CDR1 and CDR2 are SGDLS and YYNGEE. The CDR3 sequence is 14 residues long. The CDR3 is CASRSPSGVTEAFF. CDR3 in DNA: TGTGCCAGCAGGTCTCCGTCCGGTGTCACTGAAGCTTTCTTT.

V gene TRBV28 combines with J gene TRBJ2-7; TRBD2 might be the D (6 bases). Trimming shortened V by 2 bases and J by 6 bases, and 20 bases separated the two germline ends. The CDR3 sequence is 16 residues long. The germline gives CDR1 MDHEN, CDR2 SYDVKM. CDR3 protein: CASSLAMAGKIREQYF. The CDR3 nucleotides read TGTGCCAGCAGTTTAGCTATGGCGGGGAAAATCCGCGAGCAGTACTTC.

The J gene is TRBJ1-2, the V gene TRBV30, with a weak D call TRBD1 (5 bases). The CDR3 is 14 amino acids. Germline CDR1 is GTSNPN and CDR2 is SVGIG (reference sequence). The V and J ends lost 3 bases and 3 bases respectively, with 14 bases between them. CDR3 region: CAWRGGSKDYGYTF. CDR3 nucleotides: TGTGCCTGGAGGGGGGGGAGTAAGGACTATGGCTACACCTTC.

This chain connects TRBV6-5 to TRBJ2-1; tentatively, D is TRBD2 (6 bases). The CDR3 totals 11 residues. The germline CDR1 and CDR2 sequences are MNHEY and SVGAGI. The V gene lost 7 bases and the J gene lost 8 bases, with 9 bases spanning the gap. CDR3 region: CASKGGYEQFF. The CDR3 DNA follows: TGTGCCAGCAAGGGAGGTTATGAGCAGTTCTTC.

J is TRBJ2-2 and V is TRBV5-1; D possibly corresponds to TRBD1 (6 bases). Trimming pared 2 bases from V and 9 bases from J, leaving 14 bases between. The CDR3 sequence is 14 residues long. The germline V gene encodes CDR1 SGHRS and CDR2 YFSETQ. The CDR3 loop is CASSFAGGGRELFF. The CDR3, as DNA: TGCGCCAGCAGCTTTGCTGGGGGCGGACGGGAGCTGTTTTTT.

The V gene is TRBV2, the J gene TRBJ1-1; D is uncertain. Germline loops: CDR1 SNHLY, CDR2 FYNNEI. The CDR3 covers 13 residues. V lost 7 bases and J 3 bases, leaving 12 bases between the germline ends. CDR3 sequence (DNA): TGTGCCAGCATGAGCGAGGTGGACACTGAAGCTTTCTTT. It encodes CASMSEVDTEAFF.

The chain joins TRBV19 to TRBJ2-1; the D gene is possibly TRBD1 (7 bases). Germline CDR1 is LNHDA and CDR2 is SQIVND (reference sequence). The CDR3 runs to 13 residues. Between the trimmed V and J ends, which lost 8 bases and 12 bases, there was a span of 20 bases. The CDR3 nucleotides read TGTGCCAGTTCTGACAGGGCGGGAAGGGGGCAGTTCTTC. This translates into CASSDRAGRGQFF.

The V gene is TRBV29-1, the J gene TRBJ1-2; weak D call: TRBD1 (5 bases). Trimming stripped 4 bases from V and 4 bases from J, with 16 bases between. Germline V gene data show CDR1 as SQVTM and CDR2 as ANQGSEA. This CDR3 is built from 14 residues. Here the CDR3 DNA reads TGCAGCGTTGTAGCGGGGACCGGCGCCTATGGCTACACCTTC. This sequence encodes CSVVAGTGAYGYTF.